These 20 T cell receptor beta chains came from one sample sequenced in a study of brain T cells in children with intractable seizures. Sequencing used immunoSEQ multiplex PCR; TCRdb keeps in-frame clones, though not all of them. The table records approximately 110,000 clones, 85% to 95% of them present only once. This material consisted of peripheral blood, taken at surgery. The receptors shown here come from a boy in the first two years of life with hemimegalencephaly and intractable seizures.

The chain links TRBV18 to TRBJ2-7; 7 positions agree with TRBD2. V trimming: 3 bases; J trimming: 0 bases; junction bases outside the gene matches: 8. This CDR3 has 16 amino acids. Germline V gene lookup returns CDR1 KGHSH and CDR2 LQKENI. The CDR3 DNA reads TGTGCCAGCTCACCCGGACCGGGACTACACTCCTACGAGCAGTACTTC. It specifies CASSPGPGLHSYEQYF.

The chain combines TRBV23-1 with TRBJ2-6; the D is unclear. TRBV23-1 is an ORF, with its function uncertain. The CDR3 consists of 19 residues. V was shortened by 0 bases and J by 0 bases, with 15 bases between the two germline ends. CDR3 bases: TGCGCCAGCAGTCAATCTAGTCTAGAGCACCGCTCTGGGGCCAACGTCCTGACTTTC. It specifies CASSQSSLEHRSGANVLTF.

The chain joins TRBV10-2 to TRBJ2-4, with D uncertain. Per the germline V gene, CDR1 is WSHSY and CDR2 is SAAADI. The CDR3 has 15 amino acids. V gave up 8 bases and J gave up 1 base, with 15 bases separating them. CDR3 residues: CASGLVRWAKNIQYF. The CDR3 nucleotides are TGCGCCAGCGGGTTGGTGAGATGGGCCAAAAACATTCAGTACTTC.

In this sample, this clone turned up once. The genes are TRBV11-2 and TRBJ2-4, with a tentative D call TRBD1 (6 bases). CDR1 is SGHAT and CDR2 is FQNNGV in the germline V gene. This CDR3 region has 15 residues. Trimming took 5 bases from V and 1 from J, leaving 12 bases between them. The CDR3 nucleotides read TGTGCCAGCAGCCCGACAGGCCAGGCCAAAAACATTCAGTACTTC. Amino acid sequence: CASSPTGQAKNIQYF.

The rearrangement joins TRBV6-5 to TRBJ2-7; 10 nucleotides agree with TRBD2. The junction had 7 bases not matched to a gene; V was cut back by 4 bases and J by 7 bases. This CDR3 has 14 residues. CDR1 and CDR2 (germline): MNHEY, SVGAGI. The chain's CDR3 is CASSSPGLAREQYF. CDR3 sequence (DNA): TGTGCCAGCAGTTCACCGGGACTAGCGAGAGAGCAGTACTTC.

This clone appeared a single time. The CDR3 loop reads CASRPGHLYGYTF. CDR3 in DNA: TGTGCCAGTAGGCCGGGACACCTCTATGGCTACACCTTC. The chain carries TRBV19 and TRBJ1-2; TRBD1 is a possible D gene (6 bases). CDR1 and CDR2 from the germline V gene are LNHDA and SQIVND (reference sequence). The CDR3 consists of 13 residues. V lost 6 bases and J lost 4, with 12 bases in between.

The chain links TRBV28 to TRBJ1-2; D might be TRBD1 (5 bases). This CDR3 is built from 14 residues. V was cut by 5 bases and J by 3 bases, with 13 bases left in between. Per germline, CDR1 MDHEN and CDR2 SYDVKM. The CDR3 DNA reads as TGTGCCAGCAGTCTCTCCGGGACTTACTATGGCTACACCTTC. Translation gives CASSLSGTYYGYTF.

CDR3 sequence: CASSWTGFNEKLFF. The CDR3 nucleotides are TGCGCCAGCAGCTGGACAGGATTTAATGAAAAACTGTTTTTT. The chain combines TRBV5-1 with TRBJ1-4, with 7 bases aligning to TRBD1. The CDR3 sequence is 14 residues long. Germline loops: CDR1 SGHRS, CDR2 YFSETQ. V gave up 3 bases and J gave up 4 bases; unmatched junction bases: 3.

This chain joins TRBV28 and TRBJ2-5; TRBD2 matches 8 bases. The CDR3 is made up of 15 amino acids. CDR1 is MDHEN, CDR2 SYDVKM, per germline. J lost 4 bases, V lost 6 bases, and 10 bases had no gene match. The CDR3 DNA follows: TGTGCCAGCAGAACGTTAGCGGGAAGGGGAGAGACCCAGTACTTC. Its protein product is CASRTLAGRGETQYF.

The gene calls are TRBV2 and TRBJ1-2; tentative D call: TRBD1 (6 bases). V lost 3 bases and J lost 7, with 18 bases in between. This CDR3 contains 15 residues. The germline gives CDR1 SNHLY, CDR2 FYNNEI. The CDR3 sequence is CASSEGPPPGAGYTF. CDR3 bases: TGTGCCAGCAGTGAGGGACCGCCCCCGGGGGCTGGCTACACCTTC. Looking up the rest from reference TRBV2 and TRBJ1-2 gives the full variable domain: EPEVTQTPSHQVTQMGQEVILRCVPISNHLYFYWYRQILGQKVEFLVSFYNNEISEKSEIFDDQFSVERPDGSNFTLKIRSTKLEDSAMYFCASSEGPPPGAGYTFGSGTRLTVV.

The chain employs TRBV10-2 and TRBJ1-1, with D unresolved. CDR3 length: 14 amino acids. CDR1 is WSHSY and CDR2 is SAAADI in the germline V gene. Trimming stripped 4 bases from V and 1 base from J, with 10 bases between. CDR3 protein: CASSGVAANTEAFF. The DNA of the CDR3 is TGCGCCAGCAGTGGGGTGGCAGCGAACACTGAAGCTTTCTTT.

The V gene is TRBV9, the J gene TRBJ2-5; 7 bases fit TRBD2. The CDR3 extends over 16 amino acids. Per the germline V gene, CDR1 is SGDLS and CDR2 is YYNGEE. V trimming: 1 base; J trimming: 4 bases; junction bases outside the gene matches: 10. CDR3 amino acids: CASSVRSGTYLETQYF. The CDR3, as DNA: TGTGCCAGCAGCGTAAGAAGCGGGACGTACTTAGAGACCCAGTACTTC.

The chain employs TRBV12-3 or TRBV12-4 and TRBJ2-7, with D unclear. The CDR3 runs 11 residues. V dropped 6 bases and J dropped 5 bases, with 8 bases sitting between them. The CDR3 nucleotides are TGTGCCAGCAGCAATGAACACGAGCAGTACTTC. This encodes CASSNEHEQYF.

The gene calls are TRBV5-1 and TRBJ1-2; 8 bases agree with TRBD1. The CDR3 length is 16 residues. Trimming cost V 1 base and J 0 bases; bases outside gene matches: 5. Germline-derived CDR1 and CDR2 are SGHRS and YFSETQ. The CDR3 spells CASSLTPGQANYGYTF. For the CDR3, the DNA is TGCGCCAGCAGCTTGACGCCGGGACAGGCTAACTATGGCTACACCTTC.

The chain's CDR3 is CASSEFLQGPYNEQFF. CDR3 DNA sequence: TGTGCCAGCAGTGAATTCCTACAGGGTCCCTACAATGAGCAGTTCTTC. The V and J genes are TRBV6-1 and TRBJ2-1, with D possibly TRBD1 on 6 matching bases. V was clipped by 2 bases and J by 2 bases, with 13 bases between them. The CDR3 is 16 residues long. Germline V gene data show CDR1 as MNHNS and CDR2 as SASEGT.

The chain's CDR3 is CASSLGGSDTDTQYF. CDR3 coding DNA: TGTGCCAGCAGCTTAGGCGGTAGCGACACAGATACGCAGTATTTT. The chain recombines TRBV7-2 with TRBJ2-3; perhaps TRBD2 as D (5 bases). The V gene's germline CDR1 is SGHTA and CDR2 FQGNSA. The CDR3 runs 15 residues. The ends were cut back, 1 base at V and 2 bases at J, with 10 bases in the middle.

The chain combines TRBV11-2 with TRBJ2-2; possibly TRBD1 or TRBD2 for D (5 bases each). The CDR3 has 17 residues. V was trimmed by 5 bases and J by 4 bases, leaving 20 bases between them. CDR1 SGHAT and CDR2 FQNNGV come from the germline V gene. CDR3 region: CASSTISGRRGTGELFF. In nucleotides, the CDR3 is TGTGCCAGCAGCACCATCTCAGGGAGAAGGGGCACCGGGGAGCTGTTTTTT.

The chain carries TRBV28 and TRBJ2-4, with D possibly being TRBD1 or TRBD2 (5 bases each). Germline values: CDR1 MDHEN, CDR2 SYDVKM. This CDR3 is built from 14 residues. Trimming pared 2 bases from V and 9 bases from J, leaving 14 bases between. Here the CDR3 reads CASSLGDQRGIQYF. The CDR3 nucleotides are TGTGCCAGCAGTTTAGGTGATCAGAGGGGCATTCAGTACTTC.

The chain recombines TRBV12-3 or TRBV12-4 with TRBJ2-2; TRBD1 agrees at 10 bases. The CDR3 spans 13 residues. J was trimmed by 7 bases and V by 5 bases; bases with no gene match: 1. This CDR3 is CASSGDRGGELFF. The CDR3 nucleotides read TGTGCCAGCAGTGGGGACAGGGGCGGGGAGCTGTTTTTT.

Comment on this clone: The same CDR3 arises from other DNA sequences in this sample as well. This chain joins TRBV3-1 (or the pseudogene TRBV3-2) and TRBJ2-3, with 8 positions matching TRBD2. The J segment lost 0 bases and the V segment lost 4 bases, leaving 0 bases of the junction unmatched. This CDR3 is built from 14 residues. Germline CDR1 reads LGHDT; CDR2 reads YNNKEL (reference sequence). CDR3 sequence: CASSPSGSTDTQYF. In nucleotides, the CDR3 is TGTGCCAGCAGCCCTAGCGGGAGCACAGATACGCAGTATTTT.